These 17 T cell receptor beta chains came from one sample sequenced in a study of CD8 T cells in Susac syndrome. Reverse transcription of 0.5 to 1 ug RNA was performed with random hexamers. In TCRdb, the immunoSEQ multiplex PCR reads were re-called with MiXCR into one record per CDR3 protein. The sample has over 150,000 distinct CDR3 sequences; 90% to 95% are singletons. The sequenced sample consisted of CD4+ T cells from PBMCs. The receptors were sampled from a human donor with Susac syndrome.

V is TRBV20-1 and J is TRBJ2-3; 11 nucleotides match TRBD1. The V and J ends lost 6 bases and 4 bases, in that order; junction bases with no gene match: 3. This CDR3 is 13 amino acids long. Germline loops: CDR1 DFQATT, CDR2 SNEGSKA (reference sequence). The CDR3 reads CSAGQGAADTQYF. As DNA, the CDR3 is TGCAGTGCAGGACAGGGGGCCGCAGATACGCAGTATTTT.

The gene calls are TRBV6-1 and TRBJ1-5; possibly TRBD1 for D (5 bases). Trimming stripped 5 bases from V and 5 bases from J, with 22 bases between. The germline V gene encodes CDR1 MNHNS and CDR2 SASEGT. The CDR3 is 17 residues long. The CDR3 spells CASSPGRPSGLYQPQHF. Here the CDR3 DNA reads TGTGCCAGCAGTCCGGGGCGACCCTCTGGCCTTTATCAGCCCCAGCATTTT.

J is TRBJ2-5 and V is TRBV15, with D perhaps being TRBD1 or TRBD2 (5 bases each). The CDR3 is 13 amino acids. From germline, CDR1 is LNHNV and CDR2 YYDKDF (reference sequence). V dropped 5 bases and J dropped 5 bases, with 12 bases sitting between them. CDR3 sequence reads: CATSGGGVETQYF. The CDR3 DNA is TGTGCCACCAGCGGGGGTGGGGTCGAGACCCAGTACTTC.

V and J are TRBV4-1 and TRBJ2-1; D possibly corresponds to TRBD1 (5 bases). CDR1 and CDR2 from the germline V gene are MGHRA and YSYEKL. V was cut by 1 base and J by 9 bases, with 7 bases left in between. The CDR3 spans 12 residues. The CDR3: CASSQVRGEQFF. The DNA for the CDR3 is TGCGCCAGCAGCCAAGTAAGGGGTGAGCAGTTCTTC.

The table lists this clonotype with a count of one. The DNA for the CDR3 is TGTGCCAGCAGCTTGGAGACGGCGGGGGGGGCGGAGACCCAGTACTTC. Its translation is CASSLETAGGAETQYF. The chain recombines TRBV5-5 with TRBJ2-5, with 9 bases that match TRBD2. Germline lookup yields CDR1 SGHKS and CDR2 YYEKEE (reference sequence). CDR3 size: 16 residues. The junction had 8 bases not matched to a gene; V was cut back by 0 bases and J by 5 bases.

The chain uses TRBV4-3 and TRBJ1-2, with a weak D call TRBD1 (6 bases). The CDR3 covers 17 residues. Germline CDR1 reads LGHNA; CDR2 reads YSLEER. The V gene lost 3 bases and the J gene lost 4 bases, with 21 bases spanning the gap. CDR3: CASSQVRGTPLSYGYTF. The CDR3 DNA follows: TGCGCCAGCAGCCAGGTTCGCGGGACACCTCTCTCCTATGGCTACACCTTC.

The V call is TRBV9, the J call TRBJ2-7; a weak D match, TRBD1 (6 bases). The V and J ends lost 3 bases and 3 bases respectively, with 19 bases between them. From germline, CDR1 is SGDLS and CDR2 YYNGEE. This CDR3 spans 16 amino acids. CDR3 DNA: TGTGCCAGCAGCGAAGGGCCCGGACAGCAAAACTACGAGCAGTACTTC. It yields the protein CASSEGPGQQNYEQYF.

The V and J genes are TRBV10-3 and TRBJ2-1; the D gene is possibly TRBD1 (5 bases). The CDR3 has 13 amino acids. V was clipped by 8 bases and J by 7 bases, with 15 bases between them. CDR1 is ENHRY and CDR2 is SYGVKD in the germline V gene. DNA of the CDR3: TGTGCCATCCAGCAGGGTAAGAGAAATGAGCAGTTCTTC. This translates into CAIQQGKRNEQFF.

This chain joins TRBV20-1 and TRBJ2-7, with 8 bases lining up with TRBD2. The trim removed 3 bases at V and 4 bases at J, leaving 14 bases unmatched. This CDR3 is built from 16 residues. The germline V gene has CDR1 DFQATT and CDR2 SNEGSKA (reference sequence). CDR3 region: CSARGQGTSGYYEQYF. The CDR3 DNA is TGCAGTGCTAGGGGGCAGGGAACTAGCGGATATTACGAGCAGTACTTC.

Only one count was recorded for this clonotype. The chain couples TRBV10-3 to TRBJ1-1; TRBD1 aligns across 7 bases. V lost 6 bases and J lost 1; bases outside the gene matches: 2. The CDR3 contains 13 residues. Per the germline V gene, CDR1 is ENHRY and CDR2 is SYGVKD. CDR3 nucleotide sequence: TGTGCCATCAGAAGGACAGGGAACACTGAAGCTTTCTTT. It is translated as CAIRRTGNTEAFF.

The chain recombines TRBV19 with TRBJ1-5; tentative D call: TRBD1 (6 bases). The CDR3 contains 13 residues. V was cut by 6 bases and J by 3 bases, with 9 bases left in between. Germline V CDR1 and CDR2: LNHDA, SQIVND (reference sequence). In DNA form, the CDR3 reads TGTGCCAGTAGGGACAGTCCCAATCAGCCCCAGCATTTT. Translated: CASRDSPNQPQHF.

The chain recombines TRBV20-1 with TRBJ1-1, with TRBD1 matching over 8 bases. Germline V CDR1 and CDR2: DFQATT, SNEGSKA (reference sequence). V was pared by 0 bases and J by 6 bases, with 3 bases of the junction left unmatched. The CDR3 covers 13 residues. CDR3 DNA sequence: TGCAGTGCTAGAGAGGCACAGGGGGCTGAAGCTTTCTTT. Translation: CSAREAQGAEAFF.

This rearrangement joins TRBV12-3 or TRBV12-4 to TRBJ2-3; 7 nucleotides agree with TRBD2. This CDR3 contains 13 residues. The V segment lost 6 bases and the J segment 4 bases; nucleotides outside the gene matches: 4. The CDR3 region has the DNA TGTGCCAGCAGGCGGACTAGACCAGATACGCAGTATTTT. This gives the protein CASRRTRPDTQYF.

This chain links TRBV9 with TRBJ2-2; D is undetermined. This CDR3 is 14 amino acids long. Germline V gives CDR1 SGDLS, CDR2 YYNGEE. Between the trimmed V and J ends, which lost 0 bases and 11 bases, there was a span of 14 bases. CDR3 amino acids: CASSVGERYNELFF. The CDR3 DNA is TGTGCCAGCAGCGTAGGGGAACGGTACAATGAGCTGTTTTTT.

J is TRBJ1-1 and V is TRBV15; D is possibly TRBD1 (5 bases). This CDR3 has 12 amino acids. Germline CDR1 and CDR2: LNHNV and YYDKDF (reference sequence). The V gene lost 0 bases and the J gene lost 11 bases, with 10 bases spanning the gap. The CDR3 DNA reads TGTGCCACCAGCAGAGATCCCAGGGACGCTTTCTTT. Protein product: CATSRDPRDAFF.

The chain couples TRBV18 to TRBJ2-7; D is possibly TRBD1 (6 bases). CDR3 length: 16 amino acids. Germline loops: CDR1 KGHSH, CDR2 LQKENI. The ends were cut back, 2 bases at V and 5 bases at J, with 19 bases in the middle. CDR3 amino acids: CASSPSRRQGQNEQYF. CDR3 DNA: TGTGCCAGCTCACCATCCCGACGGCAGGGGCAGAACGAGCAGTACTTC.

The genes are TRBV5-4 and TRBJ2-3; weak D call: TRBD1 (6 bases). CDR1 and CDR2 from the germline V gene are SGHNT and YYREEE (reference sequence). CDR3 length: 16 amino acids. The V and J ends lost 1 base and 2 bases respectively, with 14 bases between them. CDR3 residues: CASSLWDTTITDTQYF. The CDR3 DNA follows: TGTGCCAGCAGCTTGTGGGACACAACCATCACAGATACGCAGTATTTT.